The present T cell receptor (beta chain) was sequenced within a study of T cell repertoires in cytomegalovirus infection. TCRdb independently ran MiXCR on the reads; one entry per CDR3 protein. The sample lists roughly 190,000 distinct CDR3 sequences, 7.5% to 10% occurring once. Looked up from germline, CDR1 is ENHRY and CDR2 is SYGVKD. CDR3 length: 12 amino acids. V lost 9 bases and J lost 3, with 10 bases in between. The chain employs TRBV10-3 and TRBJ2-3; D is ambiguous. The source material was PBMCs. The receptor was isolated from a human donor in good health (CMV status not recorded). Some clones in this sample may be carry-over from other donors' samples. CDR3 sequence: CAMAFDTDTQYF. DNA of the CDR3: TGTGCCATGGCCTTTGATACAGATACGCAGTATTTT.